A single sample gave rise to the 27 T cell receptor beta chains below, sequenced in a study of blood T cells in healthy people across ages (dated by TCRdb to the mid-2010s). The library was prepared using 5' RACE. The run used an Illumina HiSeq 2500. A second PCR of about 6 to 11 cycles was performed with a sample-barcoded 5' primer and a J-beta primer mix. Clones were called with MiXCR by TCRdb after fastp trimmed the public reads at Q25, and only in-frame beta chains were retained. Rows merge per CDR3 protein into single entries with the most common DNA and genes. For this sample there are 1.5 million to 1.9 million distinct CDR3 sequences; roughly 43% appear just once. The top ten hold approximately 4% of the sample. The source material was blood. Every receptor here comes from a woman younger than 30 in good health.

The CDR3 DNA follows: TGTGCCAGCAGTTTAGCGACTAGTTTTTTAACGGAGCTGTTTTTT. It codes for CASSLATSFLTELFF. V and J are TRBV12-3 or TRBV12-4 and TRBJ2-2; D may be TRBD2 (6 bases). The CDR3 runs 15 residues. V lost 0 bases and J lost 10, with 15 bases in between.

The chain is built from TRBV28 and TRBJ1-5; D not certain. The CDR3 is 12 amino acids. Looked up from germline, CDR1 is MDHEN and CDR2 is SYDVKM. Trimming took off 1 base at V and 10 bases at J, with 8 bases between the two ends. The CDR3 loop reads CASSLLASPQHF. The CDR3 DNA sequence: TGTGCCAGCAGTTTATTGGCCTCCCCCCAGCATTTT.

Points on this clonotype: This may come from a read error, since a much larger clone is one base off. The rearrangement joins TRBV4-3 to TRBJ2-3; D call uncertain. Germline V CDR1 and CDR2: LGHNA, YSLEER. V was clipped by 2 bases and J by 1 base, with 4 bases between them. CDR3 length: 13 amino acids. CDR3 DNA sequence: TGCGCCAGCAGCCAAATGGGCACAGATACGCAGTATTTT. This translates into CASSQMGTDTQYF.

V and J are TRBV6-2 or TRBV6-3 and TRBJ2-5; weak D call: TRBD2 (6 bases). Germline-derived CDR1 and CDR2 are MNHEY and SVGEGT. This CDR3 is built from 13 residues. The V and J ends lost 4 bases and 11 bases respectively, with 17 bases between them. CDR3 bases: TGTGCCAGCAGTTTTCTAGCGATCGGTGAGCAGTACTTC. Protein sequence: CASSFLAIGEQYF.

The rearrangement joins TRBV7-3 to TRBJ2-5; D is possibly TRBD2 (6 bases). Between the trimmed V and J ends, which lost 4 bases and 11 bases, there was a span of 26 bases. The CDR3 totals 16 residues. Germline CDR1 and CDR2: SGHTA and FQGTGA. The DNA for the CDR3 is TGTGCCAGCAGCTCGGGAGCTAGCGCCTCTTACAATGAGCAGTACTTC. Amino acids: CASSSGASASYNEQYF.

In the case of this clonotype: Mismatch with germline at one junction end may stem from a read error. The J gene is TRBJ1-2, the V gene TRBV7-3; D uncertain. Looked up from germline, CDR1 is SGHTA and CDR2 is FQGTGA. This CDR3 is 14 amino acids long. In nucleotides, the CDR3 is TGTGCCGGCAGCTTGACTCAATATAACTATGGCTACACCTTC. Its protein is CAGSLTQYNYGYTF.

This clonotype was seen a handful of times. This chain links TRBV27 with TRBJ2-1; TRBD1 matches at 10 bases. The CDR3 covers 15 residues. V trimming: 4 bases; J trimming: 4 bases; junction bases outside the gene matches: 4. Germline V gene lookup returns CDR1 MNHEY and CDR2 SMNVEV (reference sequence). Here the CDR3 reads CASSSRTGGYNEQFF. The CDR3 region has the DNA TGTGCCAGCAGTTCTAGGACAGGGGGATACAATGAGCAGTTCTTC.

This clonotype has only a few counts. The chain links TRBV20-1 to TRBJ1-6; perhaps TRBD1 as D (6 bases). The CDR3 has 13 amino acids. The V gene's germline CDR1 is DFQATT and CDR2 SNEGSKA (reference sequence). The ends were cut back, 6 bases at V and 10 bases at J, with 16 bases in the middle. CDR3 sequence reads: CSAKAGVLSPLHF. The CDR3 nucleotides read TGCAGTGCCAAAGCAGGGGTGTTATCACCCCTCCACTTT.

The chain couples TRBV2 to TRBJ2-6; the D gene is possibly TRBD1 (6 bases). The CDR3 covers 15 residues. Deletions cut 4 bases from V and 1 base from J, with 8 bases between. Germline-derived CDR1 and CDR2 are SNHLY and FYNNEI. Here the CDR3 reads CASSGDMSGANVLTF. CDR3 sequence (DNA): TGTGCCAGCAGTGGGGACATGTCTGGGGCCAACGTCCTGACTTTC.

The chain joins TRBV29-1 to TRBJ1-1, with 7 bases matching TRBD1. V shed 6 bases, J shed 5 bases, and the junction held 6 bases outside the gene matches. Germline V gives CDR1 SQVTM, CDR2 ANQGSEA. This CDR3 comprises 12 residues. The CDR3 DNA sequence: TGCAGCGTGACCCAGACAGGGACTGAAGCTTTCTTT. Amino acids: CSVTQTGTEAFF.

There are a few counts of this clonotype. The rearrangement joins TRBV6-6 to TRBJ2-5; possibly TRBD2 for D (5 bases). Trimming removed 0 bases from V and 4 bases from J, with 12 bases in between. This CDR3 region has 15 residues. CDR1 and CDR2 (germline): MNHNY, SVGAGI (reference sequence). The CDR3 is CASSYSVAIGETQYF. The CDR3 nucleotides read TGTGCCAGCAGTTACTCGGTAGCGATAGGAGAGACCCAGTACTTC.

This chain uses TRBV20-1 with TRBJ2-3; either TRBD1 or TRBD2 may fit D (5 bases each). The germline CDR1 and CDR2 sequences are DFQATT and SNEGSKA (reference sequence). V lost 3 bases and J lost 2, with 15 bases in between. The CDR3 loop spans 15 amino acids. The CDR3 DNA sequence: TGCAGTGCTAGCGACGTGACAGACTACACAGATACGCAGTATTTT. Translating it yields CSASDVTDYTDTQYF.

This clonotype was seen only a few times. The rearrangement links TRBV12-3 or TRBV12-4 to TRBJ2-1; a possible D gene is TRBD2 (7 bases). V shed 6 bases and J shed 6 bases, with 21 bases lying between them. The CDR3 has 16 residues. The CDR3 DNA is TGTGCCAGCAGCCGCGATGGGGGGGCCCCTCTCAATGAGCAGTTCTTC. Amino acid sequence: CASSRDGGAPLNEQFF.

This chain connects TRBV15 to TRBJ2-2, with a weak D call TRBD1 (6 bases). The germline V and J ends were trimmed by 11 bases and 3 bases, with 10 bases remaining between them. The CDR3 consists of 12 residues. The V gene's germline CDR1 is LNHNV and CDR2 YYDKDF (reference sequence). The CDR3 DNA sequence: TGTGCCCTACAGGGCTACACCGGGGAGCTGTTTTTT. This codes for CALQGYTGELFF.

This clonotype was observed a handful of times. The chain has TRBV4-3 and TRBJ2-1, with TRBD2 matching over 11 bases. The CDR3 length is 19 residues. Germline V gene data show CDR1 as LGHNA and CDR2 as YSLEER. V lost 1 base and J lost 6; bases outside the gene matches: 14. CDR3 nucleotide sequence: TGCGCCAGCAGCCAAGCCAGCTTGAGACTAGCGGGATCCCTCAATGAGCAGTTCTTC. Translation gives CASSQASLRLAGSLNEQFF.

The rearrangement joins TRBV7-9 to TRBJ1-2; D is possibly TRBD1 (5 bases). This CDR3 contains 15 residues. V shed 3 bases and J shed 0 bases, with 11 bases lying between them. CDR1 is SEHNR, CDR2 FQNEAQ, per germline (reference sequence). The CDR3 reads CASSLYRTSNYGYTF. In DNA form, the CDR3 reads TGTGCCAGCAGCTTGTACAGGACATCTAACTATGGCTACACCTTC.

J is TRBJ2-3 and V is TRBV29-1; TRBD1 aligns across 7 bases. This CDR3 is 15 amino acids long. Unmatched junction bases numbered 9, after V lost 4 bases and J lost 2 bases. CDR1 SQVTM and CDR2 ANQGSEA come from the germline V gene. The CDR3 DNA reads as TGCAGCGTTGGCCGACAGGGTATAGTCACAGATACGCAGTATTTT. Its translation is CSVGRQGIVTDTQYF.

There are a few counts of this clonotype. The V gene is TRBV2, the J gene TRBJ1-5, with 9 bases that match TRBD1. The germline V gene has CDR1 SNHLY and CDR2 FYNNEI. CDR3 length: 14 residues. The V gene end was trimmed by 3 bases and the J gene end by 5 bases; junction bases not matched to a gene: 2. Written as DNA, the CDR3 is TGTGCCAGCAGTGACCGACAGGGGGATCAGCCCCAGCATTTT. Amino acids: CASSDRQGDQPQHF.

The table lists this clonotype with a few counts. J is TRBJ2-3 and V is TRBV7-3; 11 bases align to TRBD2. V lost 5 bases to trimming and J lost 4 bases; unmatched junction nucleotides: 5. The CDR3 is 15 amino acids. Germline V CDR1 and CDR2: SGHTA, FQGTGA. This CDR3 reads CASSATSGGADTQYF. In DNA form, the CDR3 reads TGTGCCAGCAGCGCTACTAGCGGGGGAGCAGATACGCAGTATTTT.

This clonotype has just a few counts. The rearrangement joins TRBV5-6 to TRBJ1-1; D possibly corresponds to TRBD1 (5 bases). The CDR3 extends over 13 amino acids. V lost 1 base and J 6 bases, leaving 10 bases between the germline ends. Looked up from germline, CDR1 is SGHDT and CDR2 is YYEEEE. CDR3 loop: CASSLSRDSEAFF. CDR3 DNA: TGTGCCAGCAGCTTGAGTCGGGACTCTGAAGCTTTCTTT.

This clonotype was seen only a few times. This chain uses TRBV7-2 with TRBJ1-1; D possibly corresponds to TRBD1 (5 bases). This CDR3 is built from 13 residues. Trimming removed 5 bases from V and 7 bases from J, with 14 bases in between. Germline assignment: CDR1 SGHTA and CDR2 FQGNSA. CDR3 bases: TGTGCCAGCAGCCCACAACGGGGCGGTGAAGCTTTCTTT. Its translation: CASSPQRGGEAFF.

The genes are TRBV11-2 and TRBJ2-1; a weak D match, TRBD2 (6 bases). V lost 5 bases and J lost 7, with 12 bases in between. The CDR3 covers 13 residues. Germline assignment: CDR1 SGHAT and CDR2 FQNNGV. CDR3 in amino acids: CASSAYAGNEQFF. The CDR3 DNA is TGTGCCAGCAGCGCATACGCGGGGAATGAGCAGTTCTTC.

As to this clonotype: The junction differs from germline at one of its ends, possibly a read error. The chain is built from TRBV10-3 and TRBJ2-2; a possible D gene is TRBD1 (5 bases). Germline V lookup: CDR1 ENHRY, CDR2 SYGVKD. This CDR3 comprises 15 residues. The CDR3 nucleotides read TGTGCCACCAGTGAGACAGACCCGAACACCGGGGAGCTGTTTTTT. Translated: CATSETDPNTGELFF.

For this clonotype: The junction and the germline gene differ at one end; a read error may be behind it. The rearrangement joins TRBV7-8 to TRBJ2-7, with D possibly being TRBD2 (6 bases). Germline loops: CDR1 SGHVS, CDR2 FQNEAQ. There are 14 residues in the CDR3. The CDR3 sequence is CAGSLAAISYEQYF. The DNA of the CDR3 is TGTGCCGGCAGCTTAGCGGCAATCTCCTACGAGCAGTACTTC.

This chain uses TRBV25-1 with TRBJ1-2, with D perhaps TRBD1 (5 bases). CDR3 length equals 12 residues. Per germline, CDR1 MGHDK and CDR2 SYGVNS. The germline V and J ends were trimmed by 3 bases and 7 bases, with 9 bases remaining between them. This CDR3 is CASSDDSSGYTF. The CDR3 nucleotides are TGTGCCAGCAGTGATGACAGTTCTGGCTACACCTTC.

This clonotype was counted between two and nine times. The chain has TRBV4-3 and TRBJ2-5; D not resolved. Per germline, CDR1 LGHNA and CDR2 YSLEER. V was cut by 4 bases and J by 1 base, with 13 bases left in between. CDR3 length equals 15 residues. The CDR3 loop is CASSPQGLSQETQYF. DNA for the CDR3: TGCGCCAGCAGCCCCCAAGGGCTCTCCCAAGAGACCCAGTACTTC.

The table lists this clonotype with a few counts. The chain couples TRBV5-1 to TRBJ2-4; 10 nucleotides match TRBD2. V lost 0 bases and J lost 6; bases outside the gene matches: 6. Germline values: CDR1 SGHRS, CDR2 YFSETQ. The CDR3 loop spans 16 amino acids. CDR3 sequence (DNA): TGCGCCAGCAGCTTGGAAGCGGGGGGGCTTGGAAACATTCAGTACTTC. This encodes CASSLEAGGLGNIQYF.